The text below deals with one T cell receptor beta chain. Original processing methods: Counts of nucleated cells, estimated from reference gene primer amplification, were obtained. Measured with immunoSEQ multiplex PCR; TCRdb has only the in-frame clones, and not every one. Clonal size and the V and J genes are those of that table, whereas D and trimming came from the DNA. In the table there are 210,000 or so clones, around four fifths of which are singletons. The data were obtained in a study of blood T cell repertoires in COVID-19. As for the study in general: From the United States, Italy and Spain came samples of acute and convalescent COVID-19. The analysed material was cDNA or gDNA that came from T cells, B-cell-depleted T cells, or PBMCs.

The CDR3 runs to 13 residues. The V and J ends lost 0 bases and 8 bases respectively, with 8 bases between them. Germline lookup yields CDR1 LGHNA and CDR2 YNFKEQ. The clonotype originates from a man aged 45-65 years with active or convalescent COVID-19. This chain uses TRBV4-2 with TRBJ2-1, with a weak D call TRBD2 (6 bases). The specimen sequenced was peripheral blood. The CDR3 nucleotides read TGTGCCAGCAGCCAAGACGGGAGAGATGAGCAGTTCTTC. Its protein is CASSQDGRDEQFF.